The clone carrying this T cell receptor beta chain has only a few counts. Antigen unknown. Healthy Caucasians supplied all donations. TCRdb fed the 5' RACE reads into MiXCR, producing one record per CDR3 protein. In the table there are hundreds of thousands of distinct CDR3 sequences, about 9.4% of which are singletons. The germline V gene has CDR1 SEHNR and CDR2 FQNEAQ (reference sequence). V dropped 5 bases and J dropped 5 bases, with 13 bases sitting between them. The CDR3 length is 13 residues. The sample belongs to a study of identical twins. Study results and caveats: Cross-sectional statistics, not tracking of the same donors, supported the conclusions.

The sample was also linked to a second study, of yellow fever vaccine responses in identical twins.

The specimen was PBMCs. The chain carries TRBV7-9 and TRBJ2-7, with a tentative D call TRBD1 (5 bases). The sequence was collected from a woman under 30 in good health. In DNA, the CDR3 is TGTGCCAGCAGCGTTAATCTAGGGGACGAGCAGTACTTC. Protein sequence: CASSVNLGDEQYF.